This T cell receptor beta chain was recorded in a study of T cells in Graves' hyperthyroidism and ophthalmopathy. The V end lost 6 bases, the J end lost 7 bases, and 9 bases lay between the germline ends. Germline CDR1 reads MNHEY; CDR2 reads SVGAGI. There are 11 residues in the CDR3. The table lists this clonotype with a few counts. RNA transcripts yielded amplified TCR beta CDR3 regions. Using the HTBI primer set, a first-round RT-PCR was run on the TCR CDR3. One entry per CDR3 protein, called by TCRdb with MiXCR from the multiplex PCR reads. The data show 300,000 to 500,000 distinct CDR3 sequences, around 15% seen once.

This receptor was identified in a man aged 50-60 years with Graves' ophthalmopathy. The sequencing sample was made of blood. This chain joins TRBV6-5 and TRBJ2-5, with D maybe TRBD2 (5 bases). CDR3 protein: CASRYSGTQYF. Here the CDR3 DNA reads TGTGCCAGCAGGTACAGCGGGACCCAGTACTTC.